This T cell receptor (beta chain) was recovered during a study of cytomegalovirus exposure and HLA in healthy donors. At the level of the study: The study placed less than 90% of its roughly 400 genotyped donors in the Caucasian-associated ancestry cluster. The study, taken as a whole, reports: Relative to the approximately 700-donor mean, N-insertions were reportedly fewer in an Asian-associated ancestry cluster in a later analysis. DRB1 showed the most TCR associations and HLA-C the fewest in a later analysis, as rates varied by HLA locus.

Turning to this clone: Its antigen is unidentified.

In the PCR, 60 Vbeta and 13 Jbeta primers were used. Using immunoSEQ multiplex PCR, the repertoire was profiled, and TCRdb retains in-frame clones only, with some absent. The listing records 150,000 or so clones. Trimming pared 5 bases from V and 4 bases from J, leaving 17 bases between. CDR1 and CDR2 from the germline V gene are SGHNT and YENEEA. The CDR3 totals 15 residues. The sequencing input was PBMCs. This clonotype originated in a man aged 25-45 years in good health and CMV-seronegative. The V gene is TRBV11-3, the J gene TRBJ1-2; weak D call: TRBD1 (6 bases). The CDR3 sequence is CASSPQTGTSYGYTF. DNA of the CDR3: TGTGCCAGCAGCCCTCAAACCGGGACATCCTATGGCTACACCTTC.